These 21 T cell receptor beta chains came from one sample sequenced in a study of regulatory T cells in long-lasting Graves disease. TCR beta libraries were built with iRepertoire HTBI primers and Arm-PCR of CDR3 regions. MiXCR, applied by TCRdb to the multiplex PCR reads, yields one record per CDR3 protein. The sample carries approximately 440,000 distinct CDR3 sequences, 23% recorded once. Time point in this sample: persistent/refractory GD, antithyroid drugs over 5 years with positive TRAb. Isolated PBMC RNA provided the starting material for the TCR library. The sample consisted of peripheral blood mononuclear cells (PBMCs), taken when the disease was refractory, from a patient treated with antithyroid drugs. The receptors shown here come from a female donor with Graves disease.

The V call is TRBV5-1, the J call TRBJ2-5; 14 nucleotides agree with TRBD2. In germline, CDR1 is SGHRS, CDR2 YFSETQ. The CDR3 is 16 amino acids. J gave up 4 bases and V 4 bases, and 6 bases lay outside the gene matches. This CDR3 reads CASSETSGRGGETQYF. CDR3 sequence (DNA): TGCGCCAGCAGCGAGACTAGCGGGAGGGGAGGAGAGACCCAGTACTTC.

CDR3 protein: CASGPGGTGNMNTEAFF. The CDR3 DNA is TGCGCCAGCGGGCCGGGGGGGACAGGGAACATGAACACTGAAGCTTTCTTT. The chain couples TRBV5-1 to TRBJ1-1; 9 nucleotides line up with TRBD1. This CDR3 region has 17 residues. Germline assignment: CDR1 SGHRS and CDR2 YFSETQ. The ends lost 7 bases at V and 0 bases at J; junction bases unmatched: 13. Together with reference TRBV5-1 and TRBJ1-1, the CDR3 gives the full variable domain: KAGVTQTPRYLIKTRGQQVTLSCSPISGHRSVSWYQQTPGQGLQFLFEYFSETQRNKGNFPGRFSGRQFSNSRSEMNVSTLELGDSALYLCASGPGGTGNMNTEAFFGQGTRLTVV.

This chain joins TRBV11-2 and TRBJ2-7; 7 bases agree with TRBD2. The V gene end was trimmed by 5 bases and the J gene end by 7 bases; junction bases not matched to a gene: 17. This CDR3 is 16 amino acids long. The germline gives CDR1 SGHAT, CDR2 FQNNGV. As DNA, the CDR3 is TGTGCCAGCAGCCAACACGCGATAGCGGGTTTAAGAGAGCAGTACTTC. Residues: CASSQHAIAGLREQYF.

This clonotype was counted many times. The gene calls are TRBV28 and TRBJ2-7; D may be TRBD2 (6 bases). Germline-derived CDR1 and CDR2 are MDHEN and SYDVKM. This CDR3 contains 16 residues. V lost 2 bases, J lost 3 bases, and 17 bases lay in between. CDR3 residues: CASSLVAGQTDYEQYF. The CDR3 nucleotides read TGTGCCAGCAGTTTAGTTGCGGGGCAAACAGACTACGAGCAGTACTTC.

This clonotype was counted between two and nine times. The V call is TRBV18, the J call TRBJ2-4; perhaps TRBD2 as D (6 bases). The V and J ends lost 4 bases and 3 bases respectively, with 13 bases between them. Germline values: CDR1 KGHSH, CDR2 LQKENI. There are 15 residues in the CDR3. The CDR3 loop is CASSLGPGDKNIQYF. For the CDR3, the DNA is TGTGCCAGCTCACTTGGACCGGGGGACAAAAACATTCAGTACTTC.

This clonotype was seen a few times. A read error is possible here, since a much larger clone lies one base away. V and J are TRBV2 and TRBJ2-7; 8 bases fit TRBD1. V shed 6 bases and J 2 bases; nucleotides not matched to a gene: 9. In germline, CDR1 is SNHLY, CDR2 FYNNEI. CDR3 length equals 15 residues. The CDR3: CASSFQAGGTYEQYF. The CDR3 DNA follows: TGTGCCAGCAGCTTCCAGGCAGGGGGCACCTACGAGCAGTACTTC.

This clonotype showed up just once. The chain is built from TRBV6-1 and TRBJ2-7, with 8 bases identical to TRBD2. Germline V CDR1 and CDR2: MNHNS, SASEGT. The CDR3 contains 14 residues. V lost 7 bases, J lost 7 bases, and 12 bases stayed unmatched. In nucleotides, the CDR3 is TGTGCCAGCATAGAAAGCGGGGGCCTGCGGGAGCAGTACTTC. Protein sequence: CASIESGGLREQYF.

The chain recombines TRBV10-3 with TRBJ1-2; 11 bases align to TRBD1. The CDR3 sequence is 15 residues long. CDR1 is ENHRY, CDR2 SYGVKD, per germline. Losses at the gene ends were 6 bases for V and 4 bases for J; bases not matched to a gene: 7. The CDR3 reads CAIRSGTGGSYGYTF. CDR3 DNA: TGTGCCATCAGATCCGGGACAGGGGGGTCCTATGGCTACACCTTC.

The rearrangement joins TRBV9 to TRBJ2-2, with 7 bases fitting TRBD2. Germline trimming cut 1 base from V and 7 bases from J; bases unmatched to any gene: 10. This CDR3 region has 16 residues. CDR1 SGDLS and CDR2 YYNGEE come from the germline V gene. The CDR3 coding sequence is TGTGCCAGCAGCGTATCCCGGGGGGAGTCGATCGGGGAGCTGTTTTTT. Protein: CASSVSRGESIGELFF.

This clonotype was counted between two and nine times. It may be a read error: a sequence one base away is much more abundant. The chain has TRBV6-1 and TRBJ2-7; D gene unclear. Trimming stripped 2 bases from V and 0 bases from J, with 11 bases between. The CDR3 has 15 residues. CDR1 is MNHNS, CDR2 SASEGT, per germline. The CDR3: CASSETPSGSYEQYF. CDR3 nucleotide sequence: TGTGCCAGCAGTGAAACACCTTCAGGCTCCTACGAGCAGTACTTC.

This clonotype was seen more than once but under ten times. This chain links TRBV20-1 with TRBJ2-5; D might be TRBD2 (6 bases). The V end was cut by 1 base, the J end by 5 bases, with 17 bases between. The germline V gene has CDR1 DFQATT and CDR2 SNEGSKA (reference sequence). The CDR3 is 15 amino acids. The CDR3 DNA reads TGCAGTGCTAGAGCGTCTGCGGGGTTGGGGGAGACCCAGTACTTC. Protein sequence: CSARASAGLGETQYF.

This chain uses TRBV9 with TRBJ2-7; 8 nucleotides align to TRBD2. Germline values: CDR1 SGDLS, CDR2 YYNGEE. The CDR3 loop spans 15 amino acids. V was clipped by 6 bases and J by 3 bases; unmatched bases: 11. CDR3 sequence reads: CASTLGAGGNYEQYF. In DNA form, the CDR3 reads TGTGCCAGCACCCTAGGGGCGGGAGGTAACTACGAGCAGTACTTC.

The chain recombines TRBV5-1 with TRBJ2-5, with D maybe TRBD1 (5 bases). This CDR3 is built from 14 residues. In germline, CDR1 is SGHRS, CDR2 YFSETQ. V was pared by 1 base and J by 1 base, with 8 bases between. As DNA, the CDR3 is TGCGCCAGCAGCTTGACAGGAATCCAAGAGACCCAGTACTTC. Amino acids: CASSLTGIQETQYF.

This clonotype was found many times. The rearrangement joins TRBV28 to TRBJ2-2; no definite D call. The germline V gene has CDR1 MDHEN and CDR2 SYDVKM. Trimming removed 6 bases from V and 4 bases from J, with 9 bases in between. The CDR3 covers 13 residues. CDR3 nucleotides: TGTGCCAGCAGAGAAGACCCCACCGGGGAGCTGTTTTTT. Encoded protein: CASREDPTGELFF.

Ten or more counts support this clonotype. The J gene is TRBJ2-7, the V gene TRBV12-3 or TRBV12-4; TRBD1 or TRBD2 may be the D gene (5 bases each). The ends were cut back, 7 bases at V and 5 bases at J, with 15 bases in the middle. This CDR3 is 13 amino acids long. As DNA, the CDR3 is TGTGCCAGCACCCCCGGGGCCGGGAACGAGCAGTACTTC. This encodes CASTPGAGNEQYF.

The chain combines TRBV5-1 with TRBJ2-7, with 13 nucleotides matching TRBD2. V lost 4 bases, J lost 0 bases, and 13 bases stayed unmatched. The germline CDR1 and CDR2 sequences are SGHRS and YFSETQ. The CDR3 totals 19 residues. Written as DNA, the CDR3 is TGCGCCAGCAGCATGGAGATACTAGCGGGAGGGCCCATCTCCTACGAGCAGTACTTC. Translated, it gives CASSMEILAGGPISYEQYF. The whole variable domain, filled in from reference TRBV5-1 and TRBJ2-7, reads KAGVTQTPRYLIKTRGQQVTLSCSPISGHRSVSWYQQTPGQGLQFLFEYFSETQRNKGNFPGRFSGRQFSNSRSEMNVSTLELGDSALYLCASSMEILAGGPISYEQYFGPGTRLTVT.

The J gene is TRBJ2-7, the V gene TRBV6-1; 8 nucleotides align to TRBD1. Germline V CDR1 and CDR2: MNHNS, SASEGT. The junction had 7 bases not matched to a gene; V was cut back by 5 bases and J by 1 base. CDR3 length: 15 residues. The CDR3 spells CASSHDGQGSYEQYF. CDR3 sequence (DNA): TGTGCCAGCAGTCACGACGGACAGGGTTCCTACGAGCAGTACTTC.

This chain joins TRBV7-3 and TRBJ2-1; TRBD2 agrees at 7 bases. The germline V gene has CDR1 SGHTA and CDR2 FQGTGA. The CDR3 spans 13 residues. J lost 6 bases, V lost 5 bases, and 4 bases had no gene match. CDR3 amino acids: CASSNSGINEQFF. The CDR3 DNA sequence: TGTGCCAGCAGCAACAGCGGGATCAATGAGCAGTTCTTC.

The genes are TRBV20-1 and TRBJ1-2; D possibly corresponds to TRBD1 (6 bases). Germline CDR1 and CDR2: DFQATT and SNEGSKA (reference sequence). The CDR3 runs to 14 residues. V gave up 5 bases and J gave up 8 bases, with 21 bases separating them. CDR3 in amino acids: CSASLGGRSGGYTF. CDR3 in DNA: TGCAGTGCTTCCCTCGGGGGCCGCTCGGGAGGCTACACCTTC.

CDR3 residues: CASSWGLAGSTDTQYF. For the CDR3, the DNA is TGTGCCAGCAGCTGGGGGCTAGCGGGGAGCACAGATACGCAGTATTTT. The gene calls are TRBV28 and TRBJ2-3; 9 bases map to TRBD2. V gave up 6 bases and J gave up 0 bases; unmatched junction bases: 7. CDR1 and CDR2 (germline): MDHEN, SYDVKM. The CDR3 spans 16 residues.

The chain recombines TRBV7-2 with TRBJ1-5, with 9 positions matching TRBD1. V was pared by 1 base and J by 4 bases, with 20 bases of the junction left unmatched. Germline values: CDR1 SGHTA, CDR2 FQGNSA. CDR3 size: 21 residues. Written as DNA, the CDR3 is TGTGCCAGCAGCTTAGAATGGCTCAAGGGCCGCAGAGGGACAGGGAATCAGCCCCAGCATTTT. Protein sequence: CASSLEWLKGRRGTGNQPQHF.